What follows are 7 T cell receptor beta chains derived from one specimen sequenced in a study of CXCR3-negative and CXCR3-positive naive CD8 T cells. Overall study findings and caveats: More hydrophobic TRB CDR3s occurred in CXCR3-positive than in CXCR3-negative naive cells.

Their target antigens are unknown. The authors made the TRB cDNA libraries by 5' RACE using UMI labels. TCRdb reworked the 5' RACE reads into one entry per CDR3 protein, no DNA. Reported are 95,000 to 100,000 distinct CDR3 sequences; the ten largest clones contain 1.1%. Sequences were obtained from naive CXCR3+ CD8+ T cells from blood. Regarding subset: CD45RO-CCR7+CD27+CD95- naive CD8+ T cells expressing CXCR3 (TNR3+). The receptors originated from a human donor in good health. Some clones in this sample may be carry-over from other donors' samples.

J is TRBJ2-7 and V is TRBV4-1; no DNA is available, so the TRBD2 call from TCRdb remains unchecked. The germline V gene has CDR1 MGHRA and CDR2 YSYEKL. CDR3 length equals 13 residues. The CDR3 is CASSQGLDYEQYF.

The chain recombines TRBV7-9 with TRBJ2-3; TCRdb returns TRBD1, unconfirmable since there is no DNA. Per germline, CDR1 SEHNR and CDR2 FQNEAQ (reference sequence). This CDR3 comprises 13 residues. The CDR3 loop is CASSGVATDTQYF.

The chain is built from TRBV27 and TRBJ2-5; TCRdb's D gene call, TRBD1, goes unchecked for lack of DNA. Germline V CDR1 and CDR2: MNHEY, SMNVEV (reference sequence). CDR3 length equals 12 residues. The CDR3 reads CAGSLPGETQYF.

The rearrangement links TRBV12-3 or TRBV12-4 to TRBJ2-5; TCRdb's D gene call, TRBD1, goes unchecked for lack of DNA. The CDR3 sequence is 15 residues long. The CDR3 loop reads CASSLWSGMKETQYF.

CDR3 sequence reads: CASSQVTVIYSGANVLTF. The chain is built from TRBV4-1 and TRBJ2-6. Germline loops: CDR1 MGHRA, CDR2 YSYEKL. The CDR3 sequence is 18 residues long.

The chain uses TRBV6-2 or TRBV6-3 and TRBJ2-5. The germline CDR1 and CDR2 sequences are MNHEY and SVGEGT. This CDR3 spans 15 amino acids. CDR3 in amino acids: CASSYAERVQETQYF.

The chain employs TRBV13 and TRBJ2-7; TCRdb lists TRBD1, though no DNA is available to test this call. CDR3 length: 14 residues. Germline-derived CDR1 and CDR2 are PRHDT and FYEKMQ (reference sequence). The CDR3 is CASSERQGPYEQYF.